This T cell receptor beta chain came from a study of cytomegalovirus exposure and HLA in healthy donors. Study conclusions and caveats: Per a later analysis, 15,000 to 20,000 TCR beta sequences showed association with HLA alleles at 0.05 false discovery rate. Reported performance of the classifier showed diagnosis of cytomegalovirus status with high specificity and sensitivity.

To note about this clone: Its antigen is currently unknown.

Researchers ran the PCR with 60 Vbeta and 13 Jbeta primers. This table comes from immunoSEQ multiplex PCR, and its TCRdb copy is limited to in-frame clones, with some not included. The sample gives nearly 200,000 clones, around 86% of which show up once; 6.5% is in the top ten. V gave up 5 bases and J gave up 4 bases; unmatched junction bases: 5. This CDR3 has 15 residues. Germline loops: CDR1 SGHVS, CDR2 FNYEAQ. The J gene is TRBJ2-3, the V gene TRBV7-6; 11 positions match TRBD2. Input material: PBMCs. The origin of this receptor is a woman in her forties or fifties in good health and CMV-seropositive. In DNA, the CDR3 is TGTGCCAGCAGCCTACTAGCGGGAGTATCAGATACGCAGTATTTT. Translated, it gives CASSLLAGVSDTQYF.